This TCR beta chain was captured in a study of T cell repertoires in cytomegalovirus infection. The wider study: An indication of both CMV infection and matching HLA type came from public TCR beta signatures.

TCRdb redid the calling of the reads with MiXCR, one entry per CDR3 protein. This table has 830,000 or so distinct CDR3 sequences, less than 35% appearing once. In the case of this clonotype: The antigen remains undetermined.

The CDR3 extends over 13 amino acids. Trimming removed 6 bases from V and 5 bases from J, with 10 bases in between. Germline V gene lookup returns CDR1 ENHRY and CDR2 SYGVKD. This clonotype originated in a human donor in good health (CMV status not recorded). Some clones in this sample may be carry-over from other donors' samples. The rearrangement links TRBV10-3 to TRBJ1-4; D remains ambiguous. The sequencing here drew on cultured CD8+ T cells from PBMCs, taken from culture after CMV antigen stimulation. CDR3 sequence: CAISPEPNEKLFF. The CDR3 region has the DNA TGTGCCATCAGCCCCGAACCCAATGAAAAACTGTTTTTT.